A few counts support the clone carrying this TCR beta chain. The data are from a study of T-cell reconstitution after alpha-beta-depleted transplantation in children. The authors prepared the TCRbeta library with unique molecular identifiers. TCRdb used MiXCR to reprocess the PCR reads, holding one entry per CDR3 protein. The table records 300,000 to 350,000 distinct CDR3 sequences, roughly 25% of them present only once. The length of the CDR3 is 13 residues. Trimming cost V 5 bases and J 8 bases; bases outside gene matches: 6. From germline, CDR1 is SEHNR and CDR2 FQNEAQ (reference sequence). The chain employs TRBV7-9 and TRBJ2-1; 7 nucleotides line up with TRBD2. This material consisted of PBMCs, mostly from graft donor cells, taken 180 days after TCRalphabeta/CD19-depleted stem cell transplant. The sequence derives from a male patient younger than 18 who had a stem cell transplant for acute lymphoblastic leukemia, so the T cells may come from the graft donor. Here the CDR3 reads CASSLLAEDEQFF. The CDR3 DNA is TGTGCCAGCAGCCTCCTAGCGGAAGATGAGCAGTTCTTC.